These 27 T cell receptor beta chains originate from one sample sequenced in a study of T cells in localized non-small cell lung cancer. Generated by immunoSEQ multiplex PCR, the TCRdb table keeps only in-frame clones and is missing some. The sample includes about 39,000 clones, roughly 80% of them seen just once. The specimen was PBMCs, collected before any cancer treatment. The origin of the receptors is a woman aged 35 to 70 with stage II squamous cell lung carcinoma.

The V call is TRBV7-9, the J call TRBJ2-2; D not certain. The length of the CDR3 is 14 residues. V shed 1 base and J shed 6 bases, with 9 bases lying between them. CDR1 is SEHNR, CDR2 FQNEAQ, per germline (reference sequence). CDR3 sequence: CASSLVLTAGELFF. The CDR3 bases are TGTGCCAGCAGCTTAGTTCTTACGGCCGGGGAGCTGTTTTTT. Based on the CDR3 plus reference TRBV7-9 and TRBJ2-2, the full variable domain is DTGVSQNPRHKITKRGQNVTFRCDPISEHNRLYWYRQTLGQGPEFLTYFQNEAQLEKSRLLSDRFSAERPKGSFSTLEIQRTEQGDSAMYLCASSLVLTAGELFFGEGSRLTVL.

The CDR3 here is CASSVPGQGNEKLFF. The CDR3 DNA sequence: TGTGCCAGCAGCGTCCCGGGACAGGGAAATGAAAAACTGTTTTTT. The V gene is TRBV5-6, the J gene TRBJ1-4; TRBD1 matches at 9 bases. The CDR3 is made up of 15 amino acids. Germline V gene data show CDR1 as SGHDT and CDR2 as YYEEEE. V lost 4 bases, J lost 5 bases, and 6 bases stayed unmatched.

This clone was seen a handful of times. The CDR3 here is CASSFAGTGDETQYF. The CDR3 region has the DNA TGTGCCAGCAGCTTCGCCGGGACAGGGGATGAGACCCAGTACTTC. The rearrangement uses TRBV7-9 and TRBJ2-5; 10 bases align to TRBD1. From germline, CDR1 is SEHNR and CDR2 FQNEAQ (reference sequence). J lost 5 bases, V lost 3 bases, and 6 bases had no gene match. The CDR3 sequence is 15 residues long.

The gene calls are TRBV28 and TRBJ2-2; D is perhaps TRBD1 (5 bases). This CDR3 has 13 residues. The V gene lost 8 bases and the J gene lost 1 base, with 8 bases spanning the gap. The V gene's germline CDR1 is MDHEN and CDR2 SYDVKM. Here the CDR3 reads CASGQGNTGELFF. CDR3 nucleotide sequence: TGTGCCAGCGGGCAGGGGAACACCGGGGAGCTGTTTTTT.

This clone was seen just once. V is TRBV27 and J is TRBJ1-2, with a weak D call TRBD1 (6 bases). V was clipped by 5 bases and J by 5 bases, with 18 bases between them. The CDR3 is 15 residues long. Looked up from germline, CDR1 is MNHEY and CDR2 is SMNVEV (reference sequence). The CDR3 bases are TGTGCCAGCAGTACCGCCCGACAGGTCCAATATGGCTACACCTTC. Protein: CASSTARQVQYGYTF.

The CDR3 nucleotides are TGCGCCAGCAGTTACGACATAAACTCCTACGAGCAGTACTTC. This translates into CASSYDINSYEQYF. The chain is built from TRBV4-1 and TRBJ2-7; no clear D. The CDR3 contains 14 residues. Looked up from germline, CDR1 is MGHRA and CDR2 is YSYEKL. The V end lost 6 bases, the J end lost 0 bases, and 12 bases lay between the germline ends.

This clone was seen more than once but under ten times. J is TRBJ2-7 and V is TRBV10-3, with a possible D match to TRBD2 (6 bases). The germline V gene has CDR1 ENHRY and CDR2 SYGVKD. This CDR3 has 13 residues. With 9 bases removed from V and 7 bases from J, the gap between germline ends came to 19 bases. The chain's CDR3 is CAIRDALGGEQYV. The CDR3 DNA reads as TGTGCCATTAGGGACGCCCTCGGGGGAGAGCAGTACGTC.

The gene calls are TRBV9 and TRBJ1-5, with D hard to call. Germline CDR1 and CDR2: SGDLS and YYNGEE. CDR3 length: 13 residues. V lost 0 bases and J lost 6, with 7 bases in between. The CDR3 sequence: CASSVGPAQPQHF. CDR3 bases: TGTGCCAGCAGCGTAGGACCCGCTCAGCCCCAGCATTTT.

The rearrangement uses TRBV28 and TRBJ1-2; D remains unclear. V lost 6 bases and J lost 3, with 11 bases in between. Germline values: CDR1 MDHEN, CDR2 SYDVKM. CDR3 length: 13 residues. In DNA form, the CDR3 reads TGTGCCAGCAGCCCATCGTACCACTATGGCTACACCTTC. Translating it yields CASSPSYHYGYTF.

CDR3 bases: TGCGCCAGCAGCCCCAGCCTTGAAGCTTTCTTT. It encodes CASSPSLEAFF. This chain connects TRBV4-1 to TRBJ1-1; no definite D call. The CDR3 runs 11 residues. CDR1 is MGHRA, CDR2 YSYEKL, per germline. V was cut by 4 bases and J by 7 bases, with 7 bases left in between.

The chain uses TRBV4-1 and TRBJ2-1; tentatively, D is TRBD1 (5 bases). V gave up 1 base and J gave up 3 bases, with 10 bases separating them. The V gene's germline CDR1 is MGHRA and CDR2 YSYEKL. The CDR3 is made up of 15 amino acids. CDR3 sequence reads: CASSQAHDSYNEQFF. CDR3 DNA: TGCGCCAGCAGCCAAGCCCACGACAGCTACAATGAGCAGTTCTTC.

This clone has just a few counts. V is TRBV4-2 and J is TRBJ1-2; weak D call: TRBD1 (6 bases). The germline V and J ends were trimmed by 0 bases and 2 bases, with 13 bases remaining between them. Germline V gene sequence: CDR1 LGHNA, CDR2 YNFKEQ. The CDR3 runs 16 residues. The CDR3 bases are TGTGCCAGCAGCCAAGATTGGGCAGGGGAAAACTATGGCTACACCTTC. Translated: CASSQDWAGENYGYTF.

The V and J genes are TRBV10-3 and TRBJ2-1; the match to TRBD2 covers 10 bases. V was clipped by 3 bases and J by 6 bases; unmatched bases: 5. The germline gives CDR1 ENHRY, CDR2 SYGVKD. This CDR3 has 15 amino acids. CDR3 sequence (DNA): TGTGCCATCAGTGAAGCGGGGGGGCCTCTCAATGAGCAGTTCTTC. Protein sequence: CAISEAGGPLNEQFF.

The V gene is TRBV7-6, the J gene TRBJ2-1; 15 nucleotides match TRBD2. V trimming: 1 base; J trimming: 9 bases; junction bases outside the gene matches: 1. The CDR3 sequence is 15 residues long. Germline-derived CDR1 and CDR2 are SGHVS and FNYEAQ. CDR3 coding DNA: TGTGCCAGCAGCTTAGGGACTAGCGGGGGGGCTGAGCAGTTCTTC. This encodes CASSLGTSGGAEQFF.

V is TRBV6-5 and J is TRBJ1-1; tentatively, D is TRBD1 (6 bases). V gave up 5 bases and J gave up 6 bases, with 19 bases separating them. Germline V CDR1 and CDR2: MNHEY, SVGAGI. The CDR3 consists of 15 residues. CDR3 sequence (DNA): TGTGCCAGCAGTCCACCTTTCGGTACAGGGTCTGAAGCTTTCTTT. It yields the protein CASSPPFGTGSEAFF.

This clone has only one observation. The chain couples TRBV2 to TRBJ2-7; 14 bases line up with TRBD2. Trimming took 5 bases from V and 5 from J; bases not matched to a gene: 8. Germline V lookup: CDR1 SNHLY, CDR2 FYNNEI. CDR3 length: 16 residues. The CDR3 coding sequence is TGTGCCAGCAGTCCCGGGACTAGCGGGAGTCGGCACGAGCAGTACTTC. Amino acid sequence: CASSPGTSGSRHEQYF.

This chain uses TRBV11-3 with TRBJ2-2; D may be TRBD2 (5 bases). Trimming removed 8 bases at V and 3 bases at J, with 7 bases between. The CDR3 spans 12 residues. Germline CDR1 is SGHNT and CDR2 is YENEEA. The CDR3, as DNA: TGTGCCAGCCAGGACTACACCGGGGAGCTGTTTTTT. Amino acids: CASQDYTGELFF.

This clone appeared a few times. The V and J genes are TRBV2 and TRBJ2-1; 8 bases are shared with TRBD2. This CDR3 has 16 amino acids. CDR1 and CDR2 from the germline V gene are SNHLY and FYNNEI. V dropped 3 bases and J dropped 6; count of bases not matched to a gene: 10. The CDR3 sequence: CASSDPGGASTNEQFF. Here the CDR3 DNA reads TGTGCCAGCAGTGATCCGGGGGGGGCCTCGACCAATGAGCAGTTCTTC.

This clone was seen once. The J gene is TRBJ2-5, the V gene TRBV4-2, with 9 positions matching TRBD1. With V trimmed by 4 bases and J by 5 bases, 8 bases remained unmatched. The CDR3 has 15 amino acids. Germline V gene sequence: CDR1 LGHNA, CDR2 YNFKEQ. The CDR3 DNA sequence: TGTGCCAGCAGCCCGGACAGGGGTTTAGGGGAGACCCAGTACTTC. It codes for CASSPDRGLGETQYF.

CDR3 in DNA: TGTGCCAGCAGCCCGGACAGATTAAACATTCAGTACTTC. Its protein is CASSPDRLNIQYF. The chain joins TRBV7-9 to TRBJ2-4, with D possibly being TRBD1 (6 bases). This CDR3 region has 13 residues. Germline V lookup: CDR1 SEHNR, CDR2 FQNEAQ (reference sequence). Trimming removed 5 bases at V and 6 bases at J, with 11 bases between. The variable domain in full, completed from reference TRBV7-9 and TRBJ2-4, reads DTGVSQNPRHKITKRGQNVTFRCDPISEHNRLYWYRQTLGQGPEFLTYFQNEAQLEKSRLLSDRFSAERPKGSFSTLEIQRTEQGDSAMYLCASSPDRLNIQYFGAGTRLSVL.

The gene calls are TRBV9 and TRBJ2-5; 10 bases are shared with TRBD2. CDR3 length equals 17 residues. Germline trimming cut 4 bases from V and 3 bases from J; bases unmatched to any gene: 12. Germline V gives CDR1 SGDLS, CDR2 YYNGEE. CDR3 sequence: CASSPPMGTSEEETQYF. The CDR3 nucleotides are TGTGCCAGCAGCCCCCCCATGGGGACTAGCGAGGAAGAGACCCAGTACTTC.

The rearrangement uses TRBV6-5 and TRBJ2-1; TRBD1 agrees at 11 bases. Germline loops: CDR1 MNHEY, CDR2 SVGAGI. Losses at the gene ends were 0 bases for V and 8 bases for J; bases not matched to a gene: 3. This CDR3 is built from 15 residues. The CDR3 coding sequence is TGTGCCAGCAGTTACTCGGGACAGGGGGGTGATGAGCAGTTCTTC. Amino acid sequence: CASSYSGQGGDEQFF.

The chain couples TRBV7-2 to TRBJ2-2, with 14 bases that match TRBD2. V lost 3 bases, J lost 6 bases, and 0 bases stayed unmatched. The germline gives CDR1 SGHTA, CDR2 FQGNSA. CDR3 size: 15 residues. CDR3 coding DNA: TGTGCCAGCAGCTTGGGACTAGCGGGAGCCGGGGAGCTGTTTTTT. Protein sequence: CASSLGLAGAGELFF.

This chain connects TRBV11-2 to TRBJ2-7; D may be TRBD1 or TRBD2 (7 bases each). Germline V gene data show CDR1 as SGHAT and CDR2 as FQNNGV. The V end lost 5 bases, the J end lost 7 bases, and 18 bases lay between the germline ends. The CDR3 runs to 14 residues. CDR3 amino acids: CASSIRQGSGEQYV. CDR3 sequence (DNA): TGTGCCAGCAGCATAAGACAGGGTAGCGGGGAGCAGTACGTC.

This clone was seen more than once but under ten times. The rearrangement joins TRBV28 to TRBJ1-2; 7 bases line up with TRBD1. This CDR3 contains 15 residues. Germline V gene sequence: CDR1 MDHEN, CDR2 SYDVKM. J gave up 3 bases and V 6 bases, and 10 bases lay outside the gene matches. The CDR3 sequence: CASSTPSGTDYGYTF. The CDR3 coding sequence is TGTGCCAGCAGCACTCCCTCCGGGACAGACTATGGCTACACCTTC.

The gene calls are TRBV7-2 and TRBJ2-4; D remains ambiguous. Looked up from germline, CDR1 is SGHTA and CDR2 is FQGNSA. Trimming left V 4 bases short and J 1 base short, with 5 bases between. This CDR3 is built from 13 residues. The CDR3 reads CASSYQAKNIQYF. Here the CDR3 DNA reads TGTGCCAGCAGCTATCAGGCCAAAAACATTCAGTACTTC.

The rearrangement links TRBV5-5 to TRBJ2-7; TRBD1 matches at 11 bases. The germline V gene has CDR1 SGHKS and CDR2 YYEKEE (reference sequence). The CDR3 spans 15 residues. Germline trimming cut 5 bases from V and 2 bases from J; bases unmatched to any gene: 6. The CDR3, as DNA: TGTGCCAGCAGTCTTGGACAGGGGGCCGCCTACGAGCAGTACTTC. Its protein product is CASSLGQGAAYEQYF. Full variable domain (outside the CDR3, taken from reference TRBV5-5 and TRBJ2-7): DAGVTQSPTHLIKTRGQQVTLRCSPISGHKSVSWYQQVLGQGPQFIFQYYEKEERGRGNFPDRFSARQFPNYSSELNVNALLLGDSALYLCASSLGQGAAYEQYFGPGTRLTVT.